This T cell receptor (beta chain) was captured by sequencing in a study of blood T cells in healthy people across ages. Study conclusions and caveats: TCR beta diversity, measured per million T cells, fell in a roughly linear way with age.

Together with a sample-barcoded 5' primer, a J-beta primer mix was included in a second PCR lasting roughly 6 to 12 cycles. Each of the cDNA molecules was tagged by a template-switch adaptor with 12 random nucleotides. TCRdb fed the 5' RACE reads into MiXCR, producing one record per CDR3 protein. Among 720,000 or so distinct CDR3 sequences listed, around 38% were seen once. Germline V gene sequence: CDR1 SQVTM, CDR2 ANQGSEA. CDR3 length equals 13 residues. V lost 7 bases to trimming and J lost 5 bases, with 14 bases between them. About 9.6 milliliters of peripheral blood were drawn from each donor into EDTA-treated tubes. This clonotype came up many times. Its antigen is not known.

Material for sequencing was blood. The source is a man at least 80 years old in good health. V gene TRBV29-1 combines with J gene TRBJ1-4, with D tentatively TRBD1 (5 bases). The CDR3 DNA reads as TGCAGCGCCCTGGGGCAGTCGAATGAAAAACTGTTTTTT. This sequence encodes CSALGQSNEKLFF. The entire variable domain, with the rest obtained from reference TRBV29-1 and TRBJ1-4, is as follows: SAVISQKPSRDICQRGTSLTIQCQVDSQVTMMFWYRQQPGQSLTLIATANQGSEATYESGFVIDKFPISRPNLTFSTLTVSNMSPEDSSIYLCSALGQSNEKLFFGSGTQLSVL.